Detailed here is one T cell receptor (beta chain). Its antigen is currently unknown. Through template switching, UMIs that included a 6-nucleotide sample barcode were added. TCRdb reprocessed the 5' RACE reads and stores each CDR3 protein as one record, lacking DNA. Found here are a few hundred thousand distinct CDR3 sequences; the top ten clones hold 2.5% to 3%. The data belong to a study of monozygotic twins with inflammatory bowel disease. Notes on the study in general: Inverse Simpson values showed less TCRbeta diversity in IBD patients than in their healthy co-twins.

The CDR3 consists of 14 residues. From germline, CDR1 is SGHDN and CDR2 FVKESK. This chain joins TRBV14 and TRBJ1-1. The receptor was isolated from a human donor with ulcerative colitis or Crohn's disease, or a healthy co-twin of an affected twin (not recorded which). The material sequenced was blood. The CDR3 sequence: CASSQVRQNTEAFF.